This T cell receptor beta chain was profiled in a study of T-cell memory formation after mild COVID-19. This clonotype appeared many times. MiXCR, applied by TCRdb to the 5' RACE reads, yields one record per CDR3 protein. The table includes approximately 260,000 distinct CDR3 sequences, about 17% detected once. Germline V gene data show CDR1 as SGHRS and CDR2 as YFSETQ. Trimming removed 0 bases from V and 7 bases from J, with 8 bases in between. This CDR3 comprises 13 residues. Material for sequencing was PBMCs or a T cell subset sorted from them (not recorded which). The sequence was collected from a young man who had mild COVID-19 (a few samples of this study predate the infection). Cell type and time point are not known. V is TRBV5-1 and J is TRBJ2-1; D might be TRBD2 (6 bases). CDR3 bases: TGCGCCAGCAGCTTGGCCGGGGGAAATGAGCAGTTCTTC. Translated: CASSLAGGNEQFF.